A selection of T cell receptor beta chains follows, all from one sample in a study of blood T cell repertoires in COVID-19. Libraries were prepared by immunoSEQ multiplex PCR; TCRdb keeps only in-frame clonotypes and omits some of them. The table shows over 100,000 clones, with around four fifths occurring only once. The sample was peripheral blood. These receptors originate from a man aged 40-49 years with active or convalescent COVID-19. Both conserved end residues are part of each CDR3. The D gene is left open where the match is weak. Rows give clone size only sometimes, using once, few, many, or a class for an expanded clone.

J: TRBJ2-5
size: .
D: .
V: TRBV5-4
DNA: TGTGCCAGCAGCCAAAAGGCAGGGAAGGGGGAGACCCAGTACTTC
CDR3: CASSQKAGKGETQYF

J: TRBJ2-7
size: .
D: TRBD2
V: TRBV3-1/TRBV3-2
DNA: TGTGCCAGCAGCGCGGGGGGACTAGCGTCTGGCGAGCAGTACTTC
CDR3: CASSAGGLASGEQYF

J: TRBJ1-1
size: .
D: .
V: TRBV7-9
DNA: TGTGCCAGCACCCACAGGTCGGGGGACACTGAAGCTTTCTTT
CDR3: CASTHRSGDTEAFF

J: TRBJ2-5
size: .
D: .
V: TRBV3-1/TRBV3-2
DNA: TGTGCCAGCAGCCAAGAACGGGGAGAGACCCAGTACTTC
CDR3: CASSQERGETQYF

J: TRBJ2-7
size: .
D: .
V: TRBV29-1
DNA: TGCAGCGTTGGCCAGGGGTTTGGGGAGCAGTACTTC
CDR3: CSVGQGFGEQYF

J: TRBJ2-7
size: .
D: TRBD2
V: TRBV7-2
DNA: TGTGCCAGCAGCCTTCCAGCGGGGGGCCCCTACGAGCAGTACTTC
CDR3: CASSLPAGGPYEQYF

J: TRBJ1-6
size: .
D: TRBD1
V: TRBV30
DNA: TGTGCCTGGAGAAGGGGGCAGGGAAGTTCACCCCTCCACTTT
CDR3: CAWRRGQGSSPLHF

J: TRBJ2-5
size: .
D: TRBD2
V: TRBV19
DNA: TGTGCCAGTAGTATTACTAGCGGGGGGGCCTGGGAGACCCAGTACTTC
CDR3: CASSITSGGAWETQYF

J: TRBJ2-5
size: .
D: TRBD2
V: TRBV19
DNA: TGTGCCACCTTTACTAGCGGGGGGCCAGAGACCCAGTACTTC
CDR3: CATFTSGGPETQYF

J: TRBJ2-2
size: .
D: TRBD1
V: TRBV25-1
DNA: TGTGCCAGCAGGGGCCAGGGGGTTCCCGGGGAGCTGTTTTTT
CDR3: CASRGQGVPGELFF

J: TRBJ2-2
size: .
D: .
V: TRBV10-3
DNA: TGTGCCATCAGTGAAGTGGGGGCGGGCGGGGAGCTGTTTTTT
CDR3: CAISEVGAGGELFF

J: TRBJ1-6
size: .
D: TRBD1
V: TRBV9
DNA: TGTGCCAGCAGCGTAGAGGTCAGGGGGCGAGGTTCACCCCTCCACTTT
CDR3: CASSVEVRGRGSPLHF

J: TRBJ2-5
size: .
D: TRBD1
V: TRBV24-1
DNA: TGTGCCACCAGTGATGGGGACAGAGAGACCCAGTACTTC
CDR3: CATSDGDRETQYF

J: TRBJ2-7
size: many
D: .
V: TRBV11-2
DNA: TGTGCCAGCAGCTTACACCAAGGACAGTCCGAGCAGTACTTC
CDR3: CASSLHQGQSEQYF

J: TRBJ2-2
size: .
D: .
V: TRBV19
DNA: TGTGCCAGTAGCCCCGACAGGCCCAACACCGGGGAGCTGTTTTTT
CDR3: CASSPDRPNTGELFF

J: TRBJ1-1
size: .
D: TRBD1
V: TRBV11-1
DNA: TGTGCCAGCAGGGGGACAGGGACTGAAGCTTTCTTT
CDR3: CASRGTGTEAFF

J: TRBJ1-1
size: .
D: .
V: TRBV19
DNA: TGTGCCACCGGGGGACGGAACACTGAAGCTTTCTTT
CDR3: CATGGRNTEAFF

J: TRBJ1-2
size: few
D: TRBD1
V: TRBV7-9
DNA: TGTGCCAGCAGCCCAGAAACGGGACAGGATAACTATGGCTACACCTTC
CDR3: CASSPETGQDNYGYTF

J: TRBJ1-1
size: .
D: .
V: TRBV29-1
DNA: TGCAGCGCTCTACTTCCAGGTGTGAACACTGAAGCTTTCTTT
CDR3: CSALLPGVNTEAFF

J: TRBJ1-3
size: .
D: .
V: TRBV7-2
DNA: TGTGCCAGCAGCTTAGGCATACAGCTACCCTCTGGAAACACCATATATTTT
CDR3: CASSLGIQLPSGNTIYF

J: TRBJ1-1
size: .
D: .
V: TRBV27
DNA: TGTGCCAGCAGTTTCCGGACAGCAACTGAAGCTTTCTTT
CDR3: CASSFRTATEAFF

J: TRBJ2-7
size: .
D: TRBD2
V: TRBV6-4
DNA: TGTGCCAGCAGTGACTCCTGGGCTAGCGGGGGGGTCCCCTCCCCCTACGAGCAGTACTTC
CDR3: CASSDSWASGGVPSPYEQYF

J: TRBJ1-1
size: .
D: TRBD1
V: TRBV10-3
DNA: TGTGCCATCAGGGCGGGACAGATTATGAACACTGAAGCTTTCTTT
CDR3: CAIRAGQIMNTEAFF

J: TRBJ2-7
size: .
D: .
V: TRBV4-1
DNA: TGCGCCAGCAGCCAAGAGGTAGGGAGGGGGGTCGAGCAGTACTTC
CDR3: CASSQEVGRGVEQYF

J: TRBJ2-1
size: .
D: TRBD2
V: TRBV9
DNA: TGTGCCAGCAGCGTAGCTTTGCGGGGGGAATACAATGAGCAGTTCTTC
CDR3: CASSVALRGEYNEQFF

J: TRBJ1-2
size: .
D: TRBD1
V: TRBV4-3
DNA: TGCGCCAGCAGCCAAGTCGACAGGACAGGTTATGGCTACACCTTC
CDR3: CASSQVDRTGYGYTF

J: TRBJ2-5
size: .
D: TRBD1
V: TRBV19
DNA: TGTGCCAGTAGTATAGGGGTACAGGGGCAACAAGAGACCCAGTACTTC
CDR3: CASSIGVQGQQETQYF

J: TRBJ2-1
size: few
D: .
V: TRBV3-1/TRBV3-2
DNA: TGTGCCAGCAGCCAAGTGGGGCAGAGCTCCTACAATGAGCAGTTCTTC
CDR3: CASSQVGQSSYNEQFF

J: TRBJ1-1
size: once
D: .
V: TRBV6-5
DNA: TGTGCCAGCAGTTACTCGATCGGAGCTCGCGGGGGAGCTTTCTTT
CDR3: CASSYSIGARGGAFF

J: TRBJ2-5
size: .
D: .
V: TRBV5-1
DNA: TGCGCCAGCAGCTTGAACGCAGGGGGGAAAGAGACCCAGTACTTC
CDR3: CASSLNAGGKETQYF

J: TRBJ1-6
size: .
D: .
V: TRBV5-6
DNA: TGTGCCAGCAGCTTGGACCCGGGGGGCTCCTATAATTCACCCCTCCACTTT
CDR3: CASSLDPGGSYNSPLHF

J: TRBJ1-1
size: .
D: .
V: TRBV7-2
DNA: TGTGCCAGCAGGAAAATCATTCAGGGAAACACTGAAGCTTTCTTT
CDR3: CASRKIIQGNTEAFF

J: TRBJ2-2
size: .
D: .
V: TRBV6-5
DNA: TGCGCTCACCGACAGGTCCCGAACACCGGGGAGCTGTTTTTT
CDR3: CAHRQVPNTGELFF

J: TRBJ2-3
size: .
D: .
V: TRBV27
DNA: TGTGCCAGCGCGACGGGACTCCTCACAGATACGCAGTATTTT
CDR3: CASATGLLTDTQYF

J: TRBJ2-7
size: .
D: TRBD2
V: TRBV5-4
DNA: TGTGCCAGCAGCCTCATAGCGGGGGGAGCCTACGAGCAGTACTTC
CDR3: CASSLIAGGAYEQYF

J: TRBJ2-4
size: .
D: TRBD1
V: TRBV7-2
DNA: TGTGCCAGCAGCTACAGGGGGATAGCCAAAAACATTCAGTACTTC
CDR3: CASSYRGIAKNIQYF

J: TRBJ1-5
size: .
D: .
V: TRBV6-6
DNA: TGTGCCAGCAGTTACTCGGGAGATAGCAATCAGCCCCAGCATTTT
CDR3: CASSYSGDSNQPQHF

J: TRBJ2-5
size: .
D: .
V: TRBV5-1
DNA: TGCGCCAGCAGCTCCGGGACACGGTACCAAGAGACCCAGTACTTC
CDR3: CASSSGTRYQETQYF

J: TRBJ2-1
size: .
D: TRBD1
V: TRBV7-3
DNA: TGTGCCAGCAGCTCCGGGACAGGGGGCATGAATGAGCAGTTCTTC
CDR3: CASSSGTGGMNEQFF

J: TRBJ2-5
size: .
D: .
V: TRBV5-1
DNA: TGCGCCAGCAGCTTCCAGGGGCAAGACCAAGAGACCCAGTACTTC
CDR3: CASSFQGQDQETQYF

J: TRBJ1-2
size: once
D: .
V: TRBV29-1
DNA: TGCAGCGTTGAAGATGTGGGCGGCTACACCTTC
CDR3: CSVEDVGGYTF

J: TRBJ1-2
size: .
D: .
V: TRBV6-5
DNA: TGTGCCAGCAGTTCCCAGGCAAACTATGGCTACACCTTC
CDR3: CASSSQANYGYTF

J: TRBJ1-4
size: .
D: .
V: TRBV14
DNA: TGTGCCAGCAGCCAAGAACTCGGAACTAATGAAAAACTGTTTTTT
CDR3: CASSQELGTNEKLFF

J: TRBJ1-1
size: .
D: TRBD1
V: TRBV7-9
DNA: TGTGCCAGCAGTTGGACAGGATCGAACACTGAAGCTTTCTTT
CDR3: CASSWTGSNTEAFF

J: TRBJ2-7
size: .
D: TRBD1
V: TRBV6-6
DNA: TGTGCCAGCAGCCCCGGGACAGCCTCTCGGTACGAGCAGTACTTC
CDR3: CASSPGTASRYEQYF

J: TRBJ2-1
size: .
D: .
V: TRBV15
DNA: TGTGCCACCAGCAGGGGACAATACAATGAGCAGTTCTTC
CDR3: CATSRGQYNEQFF

J: TRBJ2-3
size: .
D: TRBD2
V: TRBV15
DNA: TGTGCCACCAGCAGAGTTTCTTCTTGGGACTACCCAGGAGATACGCAGTATTTT
CDR3: CATSRVSSWDYPGDTQYF

J: TRBJ1-5
size: once
D: .
V: TRBV2
DNA: TGTGCCAGCAGTGATGTGGGGCATAGCAATCAGCCCCAGCATTTT
CDR3: CASSDVGHSNQPQHF

J: TRBJ2-4
size: once
D: .
V: TRBV7-9
DNA: TGTGCCAGCAGCCCGTACTTAGATAACATTCAGTACTTC
CDR3: CASSPYLDNIQYF